These T cell receptor beta chains were read from a single sample in a study of long-term antiretroviral therapy in people with HIV. Here immunoSEQ multiplex PCR was the method, and the copy in TCRdb shows in-frame clones only, minus some. Among 25,000 to 35,000 clones listed, over 70% were seen once. The sample was unsorted PBMCs, taken 2.8 years after starting antiretroviral therapy. The receptors were gathered from a man in his thirties or forties with HIV. CDR3s include the opening cysteine and the closing phenylalanine or tryptophan.

v_gene	len	j_gene	CDR3aa
TRBV28	11	TRBJ1-1	CASSYVAEAFF
TRBV6-5	15	TRBJ1-2	CASSKTDGLLYGYTF
TRBV6-5	11	TRBJ1-3	CASSYGNTIYF
TRBV11-3	14	TRBJ2-7	CASSLVGTPYEQYF
TRBV19	14	TRBJ1-3	CASRRQFSGNTIYF
TRBV5-1	14	TRBJ1-2	CASSLGQGIYGYTF
TRBV28	15	TRBJ2-2	CASSPGLGRNGELFF
TRBV7-2	15	TRBJ1-6	CASSLDWGNNSPLHF
TRBV18	15	TRBJ2-3	CASSQATSLTDTQYF
TRBV5-1	14	TRBJ2-7	CASSARGVRYEQYF
TRBV27	14	TRBJ2-3	CASSLPRGGDTQYF
TRBV30	14	TRBJ1-6	CAWSVKAFNSPLHF
TRBV6-6	12	TRBJ2-7	CASSYSTGEQYF
TRBV5-6	14	TRBJ1-2	CASSLWDISYGYTF
TRBV7-6	15	TRBJ2-1	CASSSIGAPTSEQFF
TRBV28	15	TRBJ2-7	CASSPPTGGRYEQYF
TRBV7-9	14	TRBJ2-5	CASSRSSAQETQYF
TRBV7-3	15	TRBJ2-3	CASSLAGGPGATQYF
TRBV11-3	16	TRBJ2-1	CASSLLAGATYNEQFF
TRBV6-5	15	TRBJ2-2	CASMGDRGGAGELFF
TRBV29-1	13	TRBJ2-2	CSVDRENTGELFF
TRBV5-6	13	TRBJ1-3	CASSADRRNTIYF
TRBV11-2	17	TRBJ2-1	CASSLADLAVSYNEQFF
TRBV7-2	14	TRBJ1-2	CASSLVGTARGYTF
TRBV5-6	17	TRBJ2-5	CASSSLSGRLGKETQYF
TRBV4-1	15	TRBJ2-5	CASSPPGGVWETQYF
TRBV15	19	TRBJ2-7	CATSRDPSTSGGNSYEQYF
TRBV19	11	TRBJ2-7	CASSGHYEQYF
TRBV23-1	18	TRBJ1-4	CASSQWDRGPATNEKLFF
TRBV4-1	15	TRBJ1-1	CASSQDPTGSTEAFF
TRBV5-6	15	TRBJ1-6	CASSLTGTGESPLHF
TRBV27	14	TRBJ2-7	CATGSGGRFDEQYF
TRBV9	17	TRBJ1-1	CASSVGPPSSADTEAFF
TRBV6-6	13	TRBJ1-4	CASKDNIYEKLFF
TRBV19	14	TRBJ1-2	CASSRSGQEYGYTF
TRBV10-1	14	TRBJ2-5	CASSEWRQKETQYF
TRBV19	16	TRBJ1-1	CASSIDLEDRLYRAFF
TRBV9	14	TRBJ1-1	CASSDIGMNTEAFF
TRBV6-6	14	TRBJ2-5	CASSSPTGEETQYF
TRBV29-1	11	TRBJ2-7	CSVRTTYEQYF